The T cell receptor beta chain described here comes from a study of OX40 agonist ivuxolimab in advanced cancers. Generated by immunoSEQ multiplex PCR, the TCRdb table keeps only in-frame clones and is missing some. The table lists tens of thousands of clones, approximately 92% of them singletons. The clonotype originates from an adult with an advanced solid tumor such as melanoma, head and neck, liver or kidney cancer. The sample in question was CD4+ or CD8+ T cells sorted from blood, obtained in a trial of the OX40 agonist ivuxolimab.

In DNA form, the CDR3 reads TGTGCCAGCAGCTCCGGGACCGGTAGTTTCGAGCAGTACTTC. Amino acids: CASSSGTGSFEQYF. V and J are TRBV5-4 and TRBJ2-7; TRBD1 or TRBD2 may be the D gene (5 bases each). Per the germline V gene, CDR1 is SGHNT and CDR2 is YYREEE (reference sequence). V was pared by 3 bases and J by 6 bases, with 16 bases between. The CDR3 consists of 14 residues.